This T cell receptor beta chain was obtained from a study of OX40 agonist ivuxolimab in advanced cancers. For the study at large: The dose of intravenous ivuxolimab that patients received every 2 weeks ranged from 0.01 to 10 mg/kg.

A word on this clone: Its antigen is still unknown.

Clones were read by immunoSEQ multiplex PCR, and TCRdb kept only the in-frame ones, dropping some. This repertoire shows 65,000 to 100,000 clones, about 91% found once; its top ten account for more than 5.5%. V gave up 1 base and J gave up 4 bases; unmatched junction bases: 0. The CDR3 sequence is 13 residues long. Germline CDR1 SGHTS, CDR2 YDEGEE. General study points: Specificity for antigen went undetermined in the expanded peripheral T cells.

The TCR comes from an adult with an advanced solid tumor such as melanoma, head and neck, liver or kidney cancer. Sequencing was performed on CD4+ or CD8+ T cells sorted from blood, taken in a trial of the OX40 agonist ivuxolimab. The chain joins TRBV5-8 to TRBJ1-1; 8 bases fit TRBD1. The DNA of the CDR3 is TGTGCCAGCAGCTTGACAGGGGGCACTGAAGCTTTCTTT. It specifies CASSLTGGTEAFF.